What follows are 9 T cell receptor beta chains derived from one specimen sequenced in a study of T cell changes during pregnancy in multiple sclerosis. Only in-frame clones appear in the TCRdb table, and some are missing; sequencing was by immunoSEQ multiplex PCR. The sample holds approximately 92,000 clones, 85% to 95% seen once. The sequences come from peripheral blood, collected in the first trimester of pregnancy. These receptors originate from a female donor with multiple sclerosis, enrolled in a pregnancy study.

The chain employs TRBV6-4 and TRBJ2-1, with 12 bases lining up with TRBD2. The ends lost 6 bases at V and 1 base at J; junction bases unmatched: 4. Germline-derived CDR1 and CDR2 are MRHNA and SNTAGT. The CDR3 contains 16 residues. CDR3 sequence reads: CASSRTSGTSYNEQFF. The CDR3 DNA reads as TGTGCCAGCAGCCGGACTAGCGGGACGTCCTACAATGAGCAGTTCTTC.

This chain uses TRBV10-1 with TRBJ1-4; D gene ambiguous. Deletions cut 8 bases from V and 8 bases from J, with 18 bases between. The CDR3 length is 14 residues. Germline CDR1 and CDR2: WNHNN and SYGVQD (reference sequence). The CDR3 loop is CASSSQETQEKLFF. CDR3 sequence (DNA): TGCGCCAGCTCATCCCAGGAAACTCAGGAAAAACTGTTTTTT.

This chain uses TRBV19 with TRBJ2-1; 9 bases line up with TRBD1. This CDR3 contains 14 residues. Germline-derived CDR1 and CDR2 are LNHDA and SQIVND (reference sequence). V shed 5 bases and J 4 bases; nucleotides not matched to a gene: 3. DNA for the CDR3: TGTGCCAGTAGTCGACAGGGGGGATACAATGAGCAGTTCTTC. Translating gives CASSRQGGYNEQFF.

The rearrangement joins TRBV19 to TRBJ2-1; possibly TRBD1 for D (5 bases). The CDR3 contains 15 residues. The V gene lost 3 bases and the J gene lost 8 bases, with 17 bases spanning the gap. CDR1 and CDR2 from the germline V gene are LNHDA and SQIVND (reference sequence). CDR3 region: CASSMGQGGRDEQFF. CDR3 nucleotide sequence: TGTGCCAGTAGTATGGGCCAGGGTGGGCGCGATGAGCAGTTCTTC.

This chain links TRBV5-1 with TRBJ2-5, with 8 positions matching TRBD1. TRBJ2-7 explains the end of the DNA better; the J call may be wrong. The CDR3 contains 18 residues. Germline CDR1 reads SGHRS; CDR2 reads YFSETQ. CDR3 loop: CASSLVRTGSIKAYEQYF. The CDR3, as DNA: TGCGCCAGCAGCTTGGTTAGGACAGGGTCGATAAAAGCCTACGAGCAGTACTTC.

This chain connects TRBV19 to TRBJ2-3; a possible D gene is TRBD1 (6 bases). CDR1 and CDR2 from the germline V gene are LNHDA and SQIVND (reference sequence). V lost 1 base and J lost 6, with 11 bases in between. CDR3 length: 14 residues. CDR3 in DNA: TGTGCCAGTAGTATAGCGGTAAGGGGGGATACGCAGTATTTT. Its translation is CASSIAVRGDTQYF.

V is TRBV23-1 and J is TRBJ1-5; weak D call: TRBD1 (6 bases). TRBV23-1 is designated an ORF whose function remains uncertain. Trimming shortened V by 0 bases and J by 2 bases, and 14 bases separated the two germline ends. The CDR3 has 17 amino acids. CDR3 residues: CASSQSRQVKGNQPQHF. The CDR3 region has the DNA TGCGCCAGCAGTCAATCGAGACAGGTAAAGGGCAATCAGCCCCAGCATTTT.

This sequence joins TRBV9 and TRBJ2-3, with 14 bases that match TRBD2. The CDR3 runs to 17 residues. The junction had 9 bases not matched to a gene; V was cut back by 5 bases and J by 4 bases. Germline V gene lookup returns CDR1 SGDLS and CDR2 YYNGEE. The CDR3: CASSNRLAGGLADTQYF. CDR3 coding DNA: TGTGCCAGCAGTAATCGACTAGCGGGAGGGTTGGCAGATACGCAGTATTTT. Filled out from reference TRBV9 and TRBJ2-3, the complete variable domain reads DSGVTQTPKHLITATGQRVTLRCSPRSGDLSVYWYQQSLDQGLQFLIQYYNGEERAKGNILERFSAQQFPDLHSELNLSSLELGDSALYFCASSNRLAGGLADTQYFGPGTRLTVL.

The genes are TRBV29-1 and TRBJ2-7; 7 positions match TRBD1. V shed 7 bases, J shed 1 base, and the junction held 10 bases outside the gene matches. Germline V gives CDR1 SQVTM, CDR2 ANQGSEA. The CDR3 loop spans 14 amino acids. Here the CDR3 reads CSARRGGTSYEQYF. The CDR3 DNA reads TGCAGCGCACGGAGAGGGGGCACGTCCTACGAGCAGTACTTC.